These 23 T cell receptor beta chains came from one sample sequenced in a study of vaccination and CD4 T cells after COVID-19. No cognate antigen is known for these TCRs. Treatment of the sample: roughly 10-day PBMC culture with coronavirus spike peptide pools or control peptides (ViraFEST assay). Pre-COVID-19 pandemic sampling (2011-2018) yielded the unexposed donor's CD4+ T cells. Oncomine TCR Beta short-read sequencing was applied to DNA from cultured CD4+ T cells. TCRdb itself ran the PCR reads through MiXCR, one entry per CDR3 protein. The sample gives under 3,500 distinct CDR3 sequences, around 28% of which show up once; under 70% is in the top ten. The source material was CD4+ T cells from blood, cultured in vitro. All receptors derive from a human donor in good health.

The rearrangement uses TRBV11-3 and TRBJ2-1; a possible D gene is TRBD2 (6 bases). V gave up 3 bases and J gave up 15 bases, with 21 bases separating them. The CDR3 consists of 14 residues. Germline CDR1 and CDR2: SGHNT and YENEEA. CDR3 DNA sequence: TGTGCCAGCAGCTTCACGACCGGTCGACTAGGGGTGTTCTTC. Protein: CASSFTTGRLGVFF.

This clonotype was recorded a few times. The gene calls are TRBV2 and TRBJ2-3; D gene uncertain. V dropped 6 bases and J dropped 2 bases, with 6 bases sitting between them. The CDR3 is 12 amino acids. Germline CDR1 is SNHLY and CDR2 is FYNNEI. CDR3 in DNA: TGTGCCAGCAGCCCCACCACAGATACGCAGTATTTT. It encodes CASSPTTDTQYF. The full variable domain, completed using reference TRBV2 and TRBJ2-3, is EPEVTQTPSHQVTQMGQEVILRCVPISNHLYFYWYRQILGQKVEFLVSFYNNEISEKSEIFDDQFSVERPDGSNFTLKIRSTKLEDSAMYFCASSPTTDTQYFGPGTRLTVL.

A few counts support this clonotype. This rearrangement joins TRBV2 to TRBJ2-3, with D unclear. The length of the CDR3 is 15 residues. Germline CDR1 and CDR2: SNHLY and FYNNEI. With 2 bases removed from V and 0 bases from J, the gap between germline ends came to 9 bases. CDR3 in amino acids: CASSEWRSSTDTQYF. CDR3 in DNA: TGTGCCAGCAGTGAATGGCGGTCGAGCACAGATACGCAGTATTTT.

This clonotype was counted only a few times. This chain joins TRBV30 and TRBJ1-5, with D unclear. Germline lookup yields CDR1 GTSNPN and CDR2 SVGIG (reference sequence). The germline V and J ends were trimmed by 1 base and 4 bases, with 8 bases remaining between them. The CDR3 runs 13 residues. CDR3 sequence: CAWSAAANQPQHF. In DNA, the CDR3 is TGTGCCTGGAGTGCGGCAGCGAATCAGCCCCAGCATTTT.

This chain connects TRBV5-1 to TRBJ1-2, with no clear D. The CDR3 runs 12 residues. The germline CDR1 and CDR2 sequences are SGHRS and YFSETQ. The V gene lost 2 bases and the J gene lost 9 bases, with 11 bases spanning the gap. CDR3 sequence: CASSLQSESYTF. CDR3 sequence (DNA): TGCGCCAGCAGCTTACAAAGTGAAAGCTACACCTTC.

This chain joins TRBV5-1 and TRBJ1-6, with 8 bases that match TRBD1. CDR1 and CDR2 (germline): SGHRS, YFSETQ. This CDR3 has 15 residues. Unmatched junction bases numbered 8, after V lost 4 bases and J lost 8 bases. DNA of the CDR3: TGCGCCAGCAGCGAGCGGACAGGGTATTATTCACCCCTCCACTTT. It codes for CASSERTGYYSPLHF. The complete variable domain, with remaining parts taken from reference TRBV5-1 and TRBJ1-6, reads KAGVTQTPRYLIKTRGQQVTLSCSPISGHRSVSWYQQTPGQGLQFLFEYFSETQRNKGNFPGRFSGRQFSNSRSEMNVSTLELGDSALYLCASSERTGYYSPLHFGNGTRLTVT.

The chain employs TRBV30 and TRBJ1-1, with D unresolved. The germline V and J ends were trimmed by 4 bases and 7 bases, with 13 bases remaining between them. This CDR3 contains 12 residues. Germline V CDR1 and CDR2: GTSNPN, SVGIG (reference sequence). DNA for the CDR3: TGTGCCTGGACCACGCTCAAGGGTGAAGCTTTCTTT. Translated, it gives CAWTTLKGEAFF.

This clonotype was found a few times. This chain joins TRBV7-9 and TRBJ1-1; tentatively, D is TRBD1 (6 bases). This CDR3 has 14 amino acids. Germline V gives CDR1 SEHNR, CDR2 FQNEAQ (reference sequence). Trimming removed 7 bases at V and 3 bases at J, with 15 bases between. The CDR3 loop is CASTWGLGYTEAFF. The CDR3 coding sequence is TGTGCCAGCACTTGGGGGCTGGGATACACTGAAGCTTTCTTT.

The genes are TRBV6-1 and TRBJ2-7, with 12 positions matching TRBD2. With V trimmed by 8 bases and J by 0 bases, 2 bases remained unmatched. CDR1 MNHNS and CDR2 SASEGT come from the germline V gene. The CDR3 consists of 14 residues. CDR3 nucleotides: TGTGCCAGCTCGACTAGCGGGGGCTCCTACGAGCAGTACTTC. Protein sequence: CASSTSGGSYEQYF.

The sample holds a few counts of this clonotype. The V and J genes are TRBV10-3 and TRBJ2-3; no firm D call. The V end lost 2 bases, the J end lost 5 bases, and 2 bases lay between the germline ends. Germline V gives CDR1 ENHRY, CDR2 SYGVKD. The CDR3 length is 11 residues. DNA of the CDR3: TGTGCCATCAGTGAGATAGATACGCAGTATTTT. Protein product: CAISEIDTQYF.

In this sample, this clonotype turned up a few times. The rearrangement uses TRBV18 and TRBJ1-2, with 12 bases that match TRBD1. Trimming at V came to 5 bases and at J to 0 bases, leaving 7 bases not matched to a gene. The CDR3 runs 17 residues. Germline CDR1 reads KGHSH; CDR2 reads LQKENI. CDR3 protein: CASSSGTGGITNYGYTF. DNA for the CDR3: TGTGCCAGCTCATCCGGGACAGGGGGCATAACTAACTATGGCTACACCTTC. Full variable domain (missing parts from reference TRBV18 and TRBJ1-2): NAGVMQNPRHLVRRRGQEARLRCSPMKGHSHVYWYRQLPEEGLKFMVYLQKENIIDESGMPKERFSAEFPKEGPSILRIQQVVRGDSAAYFCASSSGTGGITNYGYTFGSGTRLTVV.

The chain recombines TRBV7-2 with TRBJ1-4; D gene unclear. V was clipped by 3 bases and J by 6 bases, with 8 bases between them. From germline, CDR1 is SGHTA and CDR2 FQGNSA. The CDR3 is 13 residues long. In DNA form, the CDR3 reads TGTGCCAGCAGCTTTTACCCCTATGAAAAACTGTTTTTT. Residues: CASSFYPYEKLFF.

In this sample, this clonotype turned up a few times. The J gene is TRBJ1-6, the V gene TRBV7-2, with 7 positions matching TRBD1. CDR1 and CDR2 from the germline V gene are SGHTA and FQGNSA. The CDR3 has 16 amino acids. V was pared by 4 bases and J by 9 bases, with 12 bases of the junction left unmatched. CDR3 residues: CASSSHRPGTASPLHF. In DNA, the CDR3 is TGTGCCAGCAGCTCTCATCGTCCCGGGACAGCTTCACCCCTCCACTTT.

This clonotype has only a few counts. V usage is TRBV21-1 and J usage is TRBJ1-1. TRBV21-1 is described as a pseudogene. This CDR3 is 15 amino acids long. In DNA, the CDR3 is TGTGCCAGCAGCAAAGGTTCTCGAGGAAGCACTGAAGCTTTCTTT. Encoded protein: CASSKGSRGSTEAFF.

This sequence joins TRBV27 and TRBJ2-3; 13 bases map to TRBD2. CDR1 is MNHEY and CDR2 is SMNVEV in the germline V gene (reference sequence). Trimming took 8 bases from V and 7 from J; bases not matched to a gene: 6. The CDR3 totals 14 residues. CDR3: CASRGLAGANTQYF. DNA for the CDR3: TGTGCCAGCCGAGGACTAGCGGGGGCGAATACGCAGTATTTT.

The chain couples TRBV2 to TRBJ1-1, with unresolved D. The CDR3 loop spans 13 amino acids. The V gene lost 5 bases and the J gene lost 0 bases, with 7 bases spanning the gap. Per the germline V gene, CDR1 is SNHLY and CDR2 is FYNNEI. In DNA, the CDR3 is TGTGCCAGCAGTTCCGTGCTGAACACTGAAGCTTTCTTT. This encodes CASSSVLNTEAFF.

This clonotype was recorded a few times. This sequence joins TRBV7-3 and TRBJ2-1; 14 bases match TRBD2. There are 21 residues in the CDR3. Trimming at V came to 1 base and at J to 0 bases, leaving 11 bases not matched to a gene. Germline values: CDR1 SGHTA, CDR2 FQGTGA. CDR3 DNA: TGTGCCAGCAGCTTAAACCCCCCCGGACTAGCGGGAGGTGGCTCCTACAATGAGCAGTTCTTC. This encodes CASSLNPPGLAGGGSYNEQFF.

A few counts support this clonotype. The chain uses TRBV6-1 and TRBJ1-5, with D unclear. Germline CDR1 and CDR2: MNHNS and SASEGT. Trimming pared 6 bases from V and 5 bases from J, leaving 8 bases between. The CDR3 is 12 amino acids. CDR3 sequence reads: CASRGPDQPQHF. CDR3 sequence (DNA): TGTGCCAGCAGAGGGCCTGATCAGCCCCAGCATTTT.

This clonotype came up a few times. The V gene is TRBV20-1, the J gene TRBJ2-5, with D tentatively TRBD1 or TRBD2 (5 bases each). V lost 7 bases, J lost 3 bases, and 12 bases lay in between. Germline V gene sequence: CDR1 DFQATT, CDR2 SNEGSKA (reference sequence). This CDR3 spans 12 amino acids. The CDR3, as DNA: TGCAGTGTGCCAAGAGGGGAAGAGACCCAGTACTTC. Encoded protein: CSVPRGEETQYF.

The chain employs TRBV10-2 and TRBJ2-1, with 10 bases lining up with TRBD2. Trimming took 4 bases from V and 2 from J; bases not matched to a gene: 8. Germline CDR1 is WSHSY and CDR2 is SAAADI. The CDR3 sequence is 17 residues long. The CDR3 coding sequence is TGCGCCAGCAGTGTGCACTCAGCGGGAGGGACCTACAATGAGCAGTTCTTC. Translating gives CASSVHSAGGTYNEQFF.

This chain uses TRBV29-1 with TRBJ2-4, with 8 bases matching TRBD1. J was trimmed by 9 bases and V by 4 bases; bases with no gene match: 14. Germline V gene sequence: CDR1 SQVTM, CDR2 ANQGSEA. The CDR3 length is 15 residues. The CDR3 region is CSVGDDRGLQGIQYF. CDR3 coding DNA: TGCAGCGTTGGGGACGACAGGGGACTCCAGGGCATTCAGTACTTC. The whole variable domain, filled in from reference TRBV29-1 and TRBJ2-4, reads SAVISQKPSRDICQRGTSLTIQCQVDSQVTMMFWYRQQPGQSLTLIATANQGSEATYESGFVIDKFPISRPNLTFSTLTVSNMSPEDSSIYLCSVGDDRGLQGIQYFGAGTRLSVL.

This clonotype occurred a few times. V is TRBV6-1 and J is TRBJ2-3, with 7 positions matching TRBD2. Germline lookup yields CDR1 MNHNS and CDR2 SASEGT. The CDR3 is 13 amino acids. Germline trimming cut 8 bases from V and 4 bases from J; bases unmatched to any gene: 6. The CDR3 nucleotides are TGTGCCAGCTCCTCGGGGGGTTCAGATACGCAGTATTTT. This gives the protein CASSSGGSDTQYF.

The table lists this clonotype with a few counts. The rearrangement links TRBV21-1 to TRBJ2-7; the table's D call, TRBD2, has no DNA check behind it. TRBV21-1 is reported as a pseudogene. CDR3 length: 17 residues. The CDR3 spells CASSKASGGGTTYEQYF. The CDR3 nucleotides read TGTGCCAGCAGCAAAGCCAGCGGGGGGGGAACAACCTACGAGCAGTACTTC.